This is a list of T cell receptor beta chains from one sample in a study of PD-1 blockade in classical Hodgkin lymphoma. Assay used: immunoSEQ multiplex PCR; TCRdb lists only in-frame clones, some missing. The data show under 100,000 clones, approximately 88% seen once. The sample here was peripheral blood mononuclear cells (PBMCs), taken at baseline. The origin of the receptors is a human donor with classical Hodgkin lymphoma. Both conserved end residues are part of each CDR3. A D gene is named only where the DNA matches it firmly. Only part of the rows carry a size: once, few, many, or a class if the clone is expanded.

>TRBJ2-2|TRBV12-5|NA|NA
CASTDTYAGELFF
TGTGCTAGCACCGACACTTACGCCGGGGAGCTGTTTTTT
>TRBJ1-4|TRBV7-9|NA|medium-sized
CASSSTEDREEKLFF
TGTGCCAGCAGCTCTACGGAGGACCGGGAGGAAAAACTGTTTTTT
>TRBJ2-1|TRBV11-2|TRBD2|NA
CASSSGLRGGNEQFF
TGTGCCAGCAGCTCGGGTTTGCGGGGGGGGAATGAGCAGTTCTTC
>TRBJ1-1|TRBV5-1|NA|NA
CASSPVGAGVNTEAFF
TGCGCCAGCAGCCCGGTGGGGGCGGGGGTGAACACTGAAGCTTTCTTT
>TRBJ2-5|TRBV2|NA|NA
CASSAPETQYF
TGTGCCAGCAGTGCCCCAGAGACCCAGTACTTC
>TRBJ2-7|TRBV10-3|NA|NA
CAISESAGPRSYEQYF
TGTGCCATCAGTGAGTCTGCGGGTCCCAGGTCCTACGAGCAGTACTTC
>TRBJ2-7|TRBV5-4|TRBD2|NA
CASSLGPLGGGLAGVEQYF
TGTGCCAGCAGCCTTGGGCCCCTCGGAGGGGGACTAGCGGGAGTCGAGCAGTACTTC
>TRBJ2-5|TRBV28|NA|NA
CASRNQETQYF
TGTGCCAGCAGGAACCAAGAGACCCAGTACTTC
>TRBJ1-4|TRBV5-6|NA|once
CASSKDRFSTNEKLFF
TGTGCCAGCAGCAAGGACAGATTTTCAACTAATGAAAAACTGTTTTTT
>TRBJ2-7|TRBV30|NA|NA
CAWSPRSSYEQYF
TGTGCCTGGAGTCCACGAAGCTCCTACGAGCAGTACTTC
>TRBJ2-3|TRBV4-1|TRBD2|NA
CASSQVREVGDTQYF
TGCGCCAGCAGCCAAGTGCGGGAGGTGGGAGATACGCAGTATTTT
>TRBJ1-4|TRBV7-9|NA|NA
CASSSLRTVGEKLFF
TGTGCCAGCAGCTCCCTTAGAACAGTGGGTGAAAAACTGTTTTTT
>TRBJ1-5|TRBV6-1|NA|NA
CASSEALVAAFNQPQHF
TGTGCCAGCAGTGAAGCGCTTGTGGCAGCCTTTAATCAGCCCCAGCATTTT
>TRBJ2-1|TRBV19|NA|NA
CASSMIGYNEQFF
TGTGCCAGTAGTATGATCGGCTACAATGAGCAGTTCTTC
>TRBJ2-1|TRBV5-4|TRBD2|few
CASSSLAGGDSYNEQFF
TGTGCCAGCAGCTCCTTAGCGGGAGGGGACTCCTACAATGAGCAGTTCTTC
>TRBJ1-5|TRBV2|TRBD1|NA
CATSGGQGAGQPQHF
TGTGCCACCAGCGGGGGACAGGGGGCCGGTCAGCCCCAGCATTTT
>TRBJ2-2|TRBV9|NA|few
CASKSGGNTGELFF
TGTGCCAGCAAGTCGGGCGGAAACACCGGGGAGCTGTTTTTT
>TRBJ1-1|TRBV7-8|TRBD1|NA
CASSLQGGTTEAFF
TGTGCCAGCAGCTTACAGGGGGGGACCACTGAAGCTTTCTTT
>TRBJ1-4|TRBV5-6|NA|NA
CASSLGQHNEKLFF
TGTGCCAGCAGCTTGGGACAGCATAATGAAAAACTGTTTTTT
>TRBJ2-7|TRBV6-6|NA|NA
CASSYSPETREQYF
TGTGCCAGCAGTTACAGCCCCGAGACACGCGAGCAGTACTTC
>TRBJ2-7|TRBV30|NA|once
CAWSVGPYEQYF
TGTGCCTGGAGTGTGGGGCCCTACGAGCAGTACTTC
>TRBJ2-2|TRBV4-3|NA|medium-sized
CASSQGSGTGELFF
TGCGCCAGCAGCCAAGGGTCTGGGACCGGGGAGCTGTTTTTT
>TRBJ2-7|TRBV5-4|NA|NA
CASSLTGVVYEQYF
TGTGCCAGCAGCTTGACGGGGGTGGTTTACGAGCAGTACTTC
>TRBJ1-5|TRBV4-3|NA|NA
CASSLGRDQPQHF
TGCGCCAGCAGCCTTGGAAGGGACCAGCCCCAGCATTTT
>TRBJ2-3|TRBV4-2|NA|few
CASSSGPTDTQYF
TGTGCCAGCAGCTCCGGGCCCACAGATACGCAGTATTTT
>TRBJ2-5|TRBV25-1|NA|NA
CASTPSTEVLETQYF
TGTGCCAGTACGCCGTCGACTGAGGTGTTAGAGACCCAGTACTTC
>TRBJ2-2|TRBV7-2|NA|NA
CASSLYESTYTGELFF
TGTGCCAGCAGCTTATACGAGAGTACCTACACCGGGGAGCTGTTTTTT
>TRBJ2-2|TRBV15|NA|once
CATSREAGELFF
TGTGCCACCAGCAGAGAAGCCGGGGAGCTGTTTTTT
>TRBJ2-2|TRBV7-3|TRBD2|NA
CASSPSGSGTGELFF
TGTGCCAGCAGCCCGAGCGGGAGTGGTACCGGGGAGCTGTTTTTT
>TRBJ2-3|TRBV7-2|TRBD2|NA
CASSLTSGSWVDTQYF
TGTGCCAGCAGCTTGACTAGCGGGAGTTGGGTGGATACGCAGTATTTT
>TRBJ2-3|TRBV11-1|NA|NA
CASRALFSTDTQYF
TGTGCCAGCAGGGCCCTCTTTAGCACAGATACGCAGTATTTT
>TRBJ2-5|TRBV11-3|NA|NA
CASSLRLSETQYF
TGTGCCAGCAGCTTACGACTCAGCGAGACCCAGTACTTC
>TRBJ2-7|TRBV11-2|NA|NA
CASSLVPGGEGEQYF
TGTGCCAGCAGCTTAGTACCAGGGGGGGAGGGCGAGCAGTACTTC
>TRBJ2-1|TRBV5-1|TRBD2|NA
CASSFGAGDSDEQFF
TGCGCCAGCAGCTTTGGAGCGGGAGACAGCGATGAGCAGTTCTTC
>TRBJ2-7|TRBV6-1|TRBD2|NA
CASTSPTSGIYEQYF
TGTGCCAGCACAAGCCCGACTAGCGGGATTTACGAGCAGTACTTC
>TRBJ1-6|TRBV6-1|NA|NA
CASSEQINSPLHF
TGTGCCAGCAGTGAACAGATTAATTCACCCCTCCACTTT
>TRBJ2-1|TRBV6-4|TRBD2|NA
CASSRLAGVGYNEQFF
TGTGCCAGCAGTCGGCTAGCGGGAGTTGGGTACAATGAGCAGTTCTTC
>TRBJ1-2|TRBV19|NA|NA
CASRPQGGGYTF
TGTGCCAGTAGGCCACAGGGAGGGGGCTACACCTTC
>TRBJ1-2|TRBV27|TRBD1|NA
CASSPQGAGYGYTF
TGTGCCAGCAGTCCACAGGGGGCCGGCTATGGCTACACCTTC
>TRBJ2-3|TRBV7-3|NA|NA
CASSFGPSGRQYF
TGTGCCAGCAGCTTTGGGCCCTCCGGCCGGCAGTATTTT
>TRBJ1-3|TRBV14|TRBD1|NA
CASSQVGQRVPSGNTIYF
TGTGCCAGCAGCCAAGTGGGACAGAGGGTCCCCTCTGGAAACACCATATATTTT
>TRBJ1-2|TRBV19|NA|many
CASNGAGGGGYGYTF
TGTGCCAGTAATGGGGCAGGCGGGGGCGGCTATGGCTACACCTTC
>TRBJ2-7|TRBV11-2|NA|NA
CASSPLVQYYEQYF
TGTGCCAGCAGCCCTTTGGTACAGTACTACGAGCAGTACTTC
>TRBJ1-4|TRBV30|NA|NA
CACQATNEKLFF
TGTGCCTGCCAGGCAACTAATGAAAAACTGTTTTTT
>TRBJ1-2|TRBV5-6|NA|NA
CASSFRGASGYTF
TGTGCCAGCAGCTTTCGGGGAGCGAGTGGCTACACCTTC